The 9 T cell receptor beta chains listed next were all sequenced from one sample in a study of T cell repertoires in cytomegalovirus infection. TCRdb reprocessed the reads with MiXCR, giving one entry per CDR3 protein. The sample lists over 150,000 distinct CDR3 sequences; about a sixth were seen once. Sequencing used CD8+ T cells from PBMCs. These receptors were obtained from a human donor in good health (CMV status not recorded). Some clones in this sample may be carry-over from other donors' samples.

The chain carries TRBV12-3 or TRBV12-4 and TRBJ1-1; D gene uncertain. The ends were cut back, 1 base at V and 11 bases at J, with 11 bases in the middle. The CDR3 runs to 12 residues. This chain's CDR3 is CASSLEGLGAFF. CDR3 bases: TGTGCCAGCAGTTTAGAGGGCCTTGGGGCTTTCTTT.

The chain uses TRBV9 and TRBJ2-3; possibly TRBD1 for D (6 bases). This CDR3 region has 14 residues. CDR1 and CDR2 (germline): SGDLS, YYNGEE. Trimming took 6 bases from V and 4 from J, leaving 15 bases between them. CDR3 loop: CASTGPNRADTQYF. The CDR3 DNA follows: TGTGCCAGCACCGGACCCAACAGGGCAGATACGCAGTATTTT. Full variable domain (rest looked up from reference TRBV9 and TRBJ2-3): DSGVTQTPKHLITATGQRVTLRCSPRSGDLSVYWYQQSLDQGLQFLIQYYNGEERAKGNILERFSAQQFPDLHSELNLSSLELGDSALYFCASTGPNRADTQYFGPGTRLTVL.

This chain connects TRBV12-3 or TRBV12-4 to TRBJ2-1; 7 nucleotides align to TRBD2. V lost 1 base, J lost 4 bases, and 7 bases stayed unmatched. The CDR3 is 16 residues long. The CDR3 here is CASSLGTAGVYNEQFF. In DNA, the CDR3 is TGTGCCAGCAGTTTAGGTACTGCGGGGGTTTACAATGAGCAGTTCTTC.

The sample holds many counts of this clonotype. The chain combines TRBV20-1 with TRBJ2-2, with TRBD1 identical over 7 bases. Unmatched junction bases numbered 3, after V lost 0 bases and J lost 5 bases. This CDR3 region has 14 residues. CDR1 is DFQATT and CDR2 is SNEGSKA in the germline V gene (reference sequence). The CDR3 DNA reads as TGCAGTGCTAGAGATACAGGGGTGACCGGGGAGCTGTTTTTT. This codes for CSARDTGVTGELFF.

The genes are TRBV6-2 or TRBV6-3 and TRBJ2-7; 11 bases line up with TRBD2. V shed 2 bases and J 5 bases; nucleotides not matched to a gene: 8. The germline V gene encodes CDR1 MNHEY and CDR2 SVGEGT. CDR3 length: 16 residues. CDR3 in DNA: TGTGCCAGCAGTTACCCTAGCGGGGGGATTCGCGACGAGCAGTACTTC. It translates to CASSYPSGGIRDEQYF.

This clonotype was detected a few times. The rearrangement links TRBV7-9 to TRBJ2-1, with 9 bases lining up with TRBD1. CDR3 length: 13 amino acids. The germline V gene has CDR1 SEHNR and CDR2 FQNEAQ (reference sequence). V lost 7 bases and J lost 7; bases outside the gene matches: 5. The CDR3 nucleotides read TGTGCCAGCACCTTGGGGACAGGGAATGAGCAGTTCTTC. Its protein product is CASTLGTGNEQFF.

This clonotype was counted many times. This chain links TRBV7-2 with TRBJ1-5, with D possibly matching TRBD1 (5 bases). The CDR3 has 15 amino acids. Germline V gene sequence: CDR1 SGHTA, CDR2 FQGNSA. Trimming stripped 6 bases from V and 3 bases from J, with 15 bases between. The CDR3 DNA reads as TGTGCCAGCAGTCCTGACAGTCGACTCAATCAGCCCCAGCATTTT. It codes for CASSPDSRLNQPQHF.

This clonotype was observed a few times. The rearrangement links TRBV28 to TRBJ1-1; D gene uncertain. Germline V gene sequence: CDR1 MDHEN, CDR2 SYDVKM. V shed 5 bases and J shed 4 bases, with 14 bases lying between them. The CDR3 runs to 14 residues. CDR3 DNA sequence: TGTGCCAGCAGTGAGTGGGGTGAGAGCACTGAAGCTTTCTTT. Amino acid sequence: CASSEWGESTEAFF.

CDR3 coding DNA: TGTGCCAGCAGCCCGTCGGTCGGCGGGACTGAAGCTTTCTTT. It specifies CASSPSVGGTEAFF. The V call is TRBV7-6, the J call TRBJ1-1; no definite D call. The germline V gene has CDR1 SGHVS and CDR2 FNYEAQ. This CDR3 has 14 residues. Trimming took 5 bases from V and 5 from J, leaving 15 bases between them.